These T cell receptor beta chains were read from a single sample in a study of breast tumors, draining lymph nodes, adjacent tissues. TCRdb redid the calling of the multiplex PCR reads with MiXCR, one entry per CDR3 protein. Found here are tens of thousands of distinct CDR3 sequences, 23% of them singletons; the top ten hold about 8%. Sample: breast tumor tissue. The receptors were gathered from a female donor with breast cancer. Some clones in this sample may be carry-over from other donors' samples. CDR3s include the opening cysteine and the closing phenylalanine or tryptophan. Each record gives: clone size, V gene, D gene, J gene, CDR3 DNA, CDR3 protein. The D gene is left open where the match is weak. Clone size is not always given. Where it is, it says once, few, many or a class for expanded clones.

>-|TRBV5-1|-|TRBJ1-2
TGCGCCAGCAGCGACACAGGGACCGGCTATGGCTACACCTTC
CASSDTGTGYGYTF
>many|TRBV5-1|-|TRBJ1-4
TGCGCCAGCAGCCTCGGGGGGGCTGGTGAAAAACTGTTTTTT
CASSLGGAGEKLFF
>-|TRBV28|-|TRBJ1-4
TGTGCCAGCAGTTCCTATCAAGTATCAACTAATGAAAAACTGCTTTTT
CASSSYQVSTNEKLLF
>few|TRBV7-9|TRBD2|TRBJ2-1
TGTGCCAGCAGTTACTTCGGGAGGGCGGCGGTCTACAATGAGCAGTTCTTC
CASSYFGRAAVYNEQFF
>many|TRBV6-1|-|TRBJ1-3
TGTGCCAGCAGTGGGTGGTCCCACTCTGGAAACACCATATATTTT
CASSGWSHSGNTIYF
>many|TRBV12-3/TRBV12-4|-|TRBJ1-2
TGTGCCAGCAGTTTAGCGCAGGGGCCTTATGGCTACACCTTC
CASSLAQGPYGYTF
>many|TRBV3-1|-|TRBJ1-3
TGTGCCAGCAGTCCCGCTCGGGCTGGAAACACCATATATTTT
CASSPARAGNTIYF
>many|TRBV20-1|-|TRBJ2-3
TGCAGTGCTAGAGGGGGACCGGGGCAAGGTACGCAGTATTTT
CSARGGPGQGTQYF
>many|TRBV19|-|TRBJ1-6
TGTGCCAGTAGCAGCACCTGGGGTAATTCACCCCTCCACTTT
CASSSTWGNSPLHF
>many|TRBV7-6|TRBD1|TRBJ1-5
TGTGCCAGCAGCTTATATGACAGGGGGTCCCAGCCCCAGCATTTT
CASSLYDRGSQPQHF
>many|TRBV5-6|-|TRBJ1-4
TGTGCCAGCACGGGAGAAGGGACACCTGAAAACAAACCACCAACTAATGAAAAACTGTTTTTT
CASTGEGTPENKPPTNEKLFF
>many|TRBV6-5|-|TRBJ1-2
TGTGCCAGCAGTCCAGAAGGGGTGAGCTACACCTTC
CASSPEGVSYTF
>medium-sized|TRBV5-8|TRBD1|TRBJ1-2
TGTGCCAGCAGCTTGGCTTGGGACAGCAACTATGGCTACACCTTC
CASSLAWDSNYGYTF
>many|TRBV19|TRBD1|TRBJ1-2
TGTGCCAGTAGTGGAACAGGGGCCGGCTATGGCTACACCTTC
CASSGTGAGYGYTF
>-|TRBV9|-|TRBJ1-1
TGTGCCAGCAGCGAGGGACACCCGAACACTGAAGCTTTCTTT
CASSEGHPNTEAFF
>-|TRBV28|-|TRBJ2-5
TGTGCCAGCAGAGACGGACGGACAGTCCAAGAGACCCAGTACTTC
CASRDGRTVQETQYF
>many|TRBV13|-|TRBJ1-4
TGTGCCAGCAGCTTAGCCGGATTTAATGAAAAACTGTTTTTT
CASSLAGFNEKLFF
>-|TRBV28|TRBD1|TRBJ1-5
TGTGCCAGCAGTTTACGGCAGGGGGGATGGAGCAATCAGCCCCAGCATTTT
CASSLRQGGWSNQPQHF
>medium-sized|TRBV4-1|-|TRBJ1-2
TGCGCCAGCAGCCAAGATCTGGGAGCTAACTATGGCTACACCTTC
CASSQDLGANYGYTF
>many|TRBV9|TRBD2|TRBJ2-1
TGTGCCAGCAGCGTAGCTACGGGGGGCTCCTACAATGAGCAGTTCTTC
CASSVATGGSYNEQFF
>many|TRBV20-1|-|TRBJ1-6
TGCAGTGCTAGAGAGAAAGGGCGGAGCTCCTATAATTCACCCCTCCACTTT
CSAREKGRSSYNSPLHF
>many|TRBV10-3|-|TRBJ2-2
TGTGCCACTTGGGGGGGGACAGGGAACACCGGGGAGCTGTTTTTT
CATWGGTGNTGELFF